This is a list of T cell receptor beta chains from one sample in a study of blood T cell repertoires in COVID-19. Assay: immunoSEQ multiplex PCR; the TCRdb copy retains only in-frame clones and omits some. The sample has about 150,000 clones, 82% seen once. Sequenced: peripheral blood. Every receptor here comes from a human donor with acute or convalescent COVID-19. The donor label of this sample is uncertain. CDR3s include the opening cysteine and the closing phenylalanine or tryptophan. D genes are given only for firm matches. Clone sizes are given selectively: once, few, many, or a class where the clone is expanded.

CDR3nt: TGTGCCAGCGGAAAGGACAGGGGTCACCCAAGCGAGACCCAGTACTTC
CDR3aa: CASGKDRGHPSETQYF
abundance: -
j_gene: TRBJ2-5
v_gene: TRBV7-8
d_gene: TRBD1

CDR3nt: TGTGCCACCAGCAGAGTGGGGGGGAGCAATCAGCCCCAGCATTTT
CDR3aa: CATSRVGGSNQPQHF
abundance: -
j_gene: TRBJ1-5
v_gene: TRBV15
d_gene: -

CDR3nt: TGTGCCAGTAGTGCCCCAGGGGTGAGGACCTACGAGCAGTACTTC
CDR3aa: CASSAPGVRTYEQYF
abundance: -
j_gene: TRBJ2-7
v_gene: TRBV19
d_gene: -

CDR3nt: TGTGCCAGCTCACGAGGGTTGGACTCTGAAGCTTTCTTT
CDR3aa: CASSRGLDSEAFF
abundance: -
j_gene: TRBJ1-1
v_gene: TRBV18
d_gene: -

CDR3nt: TGTGCCAGCAGTTGGACAGGGGAAGAGACCCAGTACTTC
CDR3aa: CASSWTGEETQYF
abundance: -
j_gene: TRBJ2-5
v_gene: TRBV6-5
d_gene: TRBD1

CDR3nt: TGTGCCAGCAGCTTAGACCTAGCAGGTCTCTACGAGCAGTACTTC
CDR3aa: CASSLDLAGLYEQYF
abundance: -
j_gene: TRBJ2-7
v_gene: TRBV7-9
d_gene: -

CDR3nt: TGTGCCAGCAGCCCGCAGGGGAACCGGGAGGAGCCCCAGCATTTT
CDR3aa: CASSPQGNREEPQHF
abundance: -
j_gene: TRBJ1-5
v_gene: TRBV7-2
d_gene: -

CDR3nt: TGTGCCAGTAGTATAGACCGCGGGGGCACCGGGCAGTTCTTC
CDR3aa: CASSIDRGGTGQFF
abundance: -
j_gene: TRBJ2-1
v_gene: TRBV19
d_gene: -

CDR3nt: TGTGCCAGTAGTCGTCCCGCAGATAATTCACCCCTCCACTTT
CDR3aa: CASSRPADNSPLHF
abundance: -
j_gene: TRBJ1-6
v_gene: TRBV19
d_gene: -

CDR3nt: TGTGCCAGCAGCTTAGAAGAGAGCTCCTACGAGCAGTACTTC
CDR3aa: CASSLEESSYEQYF
abundance: once
j_gene: TRBJ2-7
v_gene: TRBV7-2
d_gene: -

CDR3nt: TGTGCCAGCTCACCTGGACTAGCCTACGAGCAGTACTTC
CDR3aa: CASSPGLAYEQYF
abundance: -
j_gene: TRBJ2-7
v_gene: TRBV18
d_gene: TRBD2

CDR3nt: TGTGCCAGCAGGGAACCTAGCGGGGGGGCGACAGATACGCAGTATTTT
CDR3aa: CASREPSGGATDTQYF
abundance: -
j_gene: TRBJ2-3
v_gene: TRBV2
d_gene: TRBD2

CDR3nt: TGTGCCAGCAATCCACAGGGCCTTAGCAATCAGCCCCAGCATTTT
CDR3aa: CASNPQGLSNQPQHF
abundance: -
j_gene: TRBJ1-5
v_gene: TRBV2
d_gene: -

CDR3nt: TGCGCCAGCAGAACTGAAGGGGTTTACGAGCAGTACTTC
CDR3aa: CASRTEGVYEQYF
abundance: -
j_gene: TRBJ2-7
v_gene: TRBV10-2
d_gene: -

CDR3nt: TGTGCCAGTAGTCTACGGACAGGCAATCAGCCCCAGCATTTT
CDR3aa: CASSLRTGNQPQHF
abundance: -
j_gene: TRBJ1-5
v_gene: TRBV19
d_gene: -

CDR3nt: TGTGCCAGCAGCTTGGTCGGGCTAGCGGGGGACACCGGGGAGCTGTTTTTT
CDR3aa: CASSLVGLAGDTGELFF
abundance: -
j_gene: TRBJ2-2
v_gene: TRBV5-6
d_gene: TRBD2

CDR3nt: TGTGCCACCAGCAGAGAATACTTGGACTATGGCTACACCTTC
CDR3aa: CATSREYLDYGYTF
abundance: -
j_gene: TRBJ1-2
v_gene: TRBV15
d_gene: -

CDR3nt: TGTGCCAGCAGTCCAGGGTTCGCTGGAAACACCATATATTTT
CDR3aa: CASSPGFAGNTIYF
abundance: -
j_gene: TRBJ1-3
v_gene: TRBV27
d_gene: -

CDR3nt: TGTGCCAGCAGCTTAGTTAGGACTGGCGGAGCGGGGCAAGAGACCCAGTACTTC
CDR3aa: CASSLVRTGGAGQETQYF
abundance: -
j_gene: TRBJ2-5
v_gene: TRBV7-6
d_gene: TRBD2

CDR3nt: TGTGCCAGCAGTTACTCACTAGCGGGGGGCCCCTACAATGAGCAGTTCTTC
CDR3aa: CASSYSLAGGPYNEQFF
abundance: -
j_gene: TRBJ2-1
v_gene: TRBV6-2/TRBV6-3
d_gene: TRBD2

CDR3nt: TGTGCCAGCAGCTTCGGGCAGGGGACTGGCTACACCTTC
CDR3aa: CASSFGQGTGYTF
abundance: -
j_gene: TRBJ1-2
v_gene: TRBV11-2
d_gene: -

CDR3nt: TGTGCCAGTAGTATGTACGGCAGGAAAGTCGATGGCTACACCTTC
CDR3aa: CASSMYGRKVDGYTF
abundance: -
j_gene: TRBJ1-2
v_gene: TRBV19
d_gene: -

CDR3nt: TGTGCCTGGTCTAGACCGGGACAGGGAAATGGCTACACCTTC
CDR3aa: CAWSRPGQGNGYTF
abundance: -
j_gene: TRBJ1-2
v_gene: TRBV30
d_gene: TRBD1

CDR3nt: TGTGCCTGGAGTCACTACACTGAAGCTTTCTTT
CDR3aa: CAWSHYTEAFF
abundance: once
j_gene: TRBJ1-1
v_gene: TRBV30
d_gene: -

CDR3nt: TGCGCCAGCAGCCAAGACTTTGGAGGCCGACACACCGGGGAGCTGTTTTTT
CDR3aa: CASSQDFGGRHTGELFF
abundance: medium-sized
j_gene: TRBJ2-2
v_gene: TRBV4-3
d_gene: -

CDR3nt: TGTGCCCGAATAAACAGTTCCTATAATTCACCCCTCCACTTT
CDR3aa: CARINSSYNSPLHF
abundance: -
j_gene: TRBJ1-6
v_gene: TRBV27
d_gene: -

CDR3nt: TGTGCCAGCAGTGAAGGGACAAACTATGGCTACACCTTC
CDR3aa: CASSEGTNYGYTF
abundance: -
j_gene: TRBJ1-2
v_gene: TRBV6-1
d_gene: -

CDR3nt: TGTGCCAGCAGCTCAAATGAGGCGGGAGGGGAATATGGCTACACCTTC
CDR3aa: CASSSNEAGGEYGYTF
abundance: -
j_gene: TRBJ1-2
v_gene: TRBV28
d_gene: -

CDR3nt: TGTGCCAGCAGTGACAGCTACTATGGCTACACCTTC
CDR3aa: CASSDSYYGYTF
abundance: few
j_gene: TRBJ1-2
v_gene: TRBV6-2/TRBV6-3
d_gene: -

CDR3nt: TGTGCCAGCAGCACCTGGGCGGGCTCTGGGGCCAACGTCCTGACTTTC
CDR3aa: CASSTWAGSGANVLTF
abundance: -
j_gene: TRBJ2-6
v_gene: TRBV7-9
d_gene: -

CDR3nt: TGTGCCAGCAGCTGGAAGGTGGGAGGCATCATGAACACTGAAGCTTTCTTT
CDR3aa: CASSWKVGGIMNTEAFF
abundance: -
j_gene: TRBJ1-1
v_gene: TRBV11-2
d_gene: -

CDR3nt: TGCGCCAGCAGCTCCGGGACAGGGCGGCAAGAGACCCAGTACTTC
CDR3aa: CASSSGTGRQETQYF
abundance: -
j_gene: TRBJ2-5
v_gene: TRBV5-1
d_gene: TRBD1

CDR3nt: TGTGCCAGCAGCTTAGTGGGGCAGGGGCAGGGCCGATACAATGAGCAGTTCTTC
CDR3aa: CASSLVGQGQGRYNEQFF
abundance: -
j_gene: TRBJ2-1
v_gene: TRBV7-9
d_gene: -

CDR3nt: TGTGCCAGCAGCCAAGCCTCCGGGACTAGCGGCACTGGGGCCAACGTCCTGACTTTC
CDR3aa: CASSQASGTSGTGANVLTF
abundance: -
j_gene: TRBJ2-6
v_gene: TRBV4-2
d_gene: TRBD2

CDR3nt: TGTGCCAGCAGCGTACTCGGTAGCGGGGGCCGTAGCTCCTACAATGAGCAGTTCTTC
CDR3aa: CASSVLGSGGRSSYNEQFF
abundance: -
j_gene: TRBJ2-1
v_gene: TRBV9
d_gene: TRBD2